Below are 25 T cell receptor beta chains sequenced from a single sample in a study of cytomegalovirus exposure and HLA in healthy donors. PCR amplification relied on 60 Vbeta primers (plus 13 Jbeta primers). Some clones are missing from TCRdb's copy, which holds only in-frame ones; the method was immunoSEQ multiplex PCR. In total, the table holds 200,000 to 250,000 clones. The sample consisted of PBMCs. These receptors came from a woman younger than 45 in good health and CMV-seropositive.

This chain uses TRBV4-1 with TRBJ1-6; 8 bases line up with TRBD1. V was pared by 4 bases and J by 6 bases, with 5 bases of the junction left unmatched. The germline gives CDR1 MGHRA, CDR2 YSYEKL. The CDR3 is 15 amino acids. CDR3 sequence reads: CASSPNRGGNSPLHF. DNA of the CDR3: TGCGCCAGCAGCCCGAACAGGGGGGGTAATTCACCCCTCCACTTT.

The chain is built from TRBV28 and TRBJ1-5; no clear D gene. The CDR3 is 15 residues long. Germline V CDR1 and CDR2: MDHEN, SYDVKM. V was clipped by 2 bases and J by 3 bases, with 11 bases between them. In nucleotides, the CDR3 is TGTGCCAGCAGTTTACGAGGGAATCCCAATCAGCCCCAGCATTTT. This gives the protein CASSLRGNPNQPQHF. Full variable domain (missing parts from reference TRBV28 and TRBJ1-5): DVKVTQSSRYLVKRTGEKVFLECVQDMDHENMFWYRQDPGLGLRLIYFSYDVKMKEKGDIPEGYSVSREKKERFSLILESASTNQTSMYLCASSLRGNPNQPQHFGDGTRLSIL.

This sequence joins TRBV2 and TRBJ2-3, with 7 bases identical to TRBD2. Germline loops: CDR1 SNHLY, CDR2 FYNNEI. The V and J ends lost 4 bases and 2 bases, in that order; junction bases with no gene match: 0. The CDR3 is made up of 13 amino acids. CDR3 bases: TGTGCCAGCAGTGGGGACTACACAGATACGCAGTATTTT. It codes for CASSGDYTDTQYF.

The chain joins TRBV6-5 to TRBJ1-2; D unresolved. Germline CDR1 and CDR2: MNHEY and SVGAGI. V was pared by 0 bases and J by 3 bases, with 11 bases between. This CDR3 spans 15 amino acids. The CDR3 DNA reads TGTGCCAGCAGTTACTCTCCGGGTTATGACTATGGCTACACCTTC. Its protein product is CASSYSPGYDYGYTF.

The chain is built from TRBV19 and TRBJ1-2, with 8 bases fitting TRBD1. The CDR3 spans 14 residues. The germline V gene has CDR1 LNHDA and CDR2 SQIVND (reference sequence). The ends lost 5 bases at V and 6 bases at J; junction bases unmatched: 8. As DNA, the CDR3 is TGTGCCAGTAGTTTAGGGTGGACAGGGAATGGCTACACCTTC. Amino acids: CASSLGWTGNGYTF.

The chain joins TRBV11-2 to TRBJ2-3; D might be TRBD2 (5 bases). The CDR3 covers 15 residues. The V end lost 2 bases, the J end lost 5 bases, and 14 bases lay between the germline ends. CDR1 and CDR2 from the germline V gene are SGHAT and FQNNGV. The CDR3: CASSLRSPTRDTQYF. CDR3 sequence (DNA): TGTGCCAGCAGCTTAAGGTCCCCCACTAGAGATACGCAGTATTTT.

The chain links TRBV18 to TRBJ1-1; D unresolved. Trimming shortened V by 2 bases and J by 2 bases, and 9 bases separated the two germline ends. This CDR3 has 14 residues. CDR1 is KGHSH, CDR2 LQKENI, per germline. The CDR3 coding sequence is TGTGCCAGCTCACCAAACAACTATAACACTGAAGCTTTCTTT. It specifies CASSPNNYNTEAFF.

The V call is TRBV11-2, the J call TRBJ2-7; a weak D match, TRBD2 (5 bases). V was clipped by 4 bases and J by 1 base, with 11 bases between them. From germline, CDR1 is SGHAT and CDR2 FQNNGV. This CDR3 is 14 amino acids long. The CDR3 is CASSSWTGSYEQYF. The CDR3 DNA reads TGTGCCAGCAGCTCCTGGACTGGATCCTACGAGCAGTACTTC.

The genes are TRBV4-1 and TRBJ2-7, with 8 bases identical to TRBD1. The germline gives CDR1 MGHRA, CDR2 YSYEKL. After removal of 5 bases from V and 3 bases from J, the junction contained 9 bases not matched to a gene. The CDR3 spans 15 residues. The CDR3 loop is CASSYTGTGGYEQYF. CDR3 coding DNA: TGCGCCAGCAGCTACACCGGGACAGGAGGCTACGAGCAGTACTTC.

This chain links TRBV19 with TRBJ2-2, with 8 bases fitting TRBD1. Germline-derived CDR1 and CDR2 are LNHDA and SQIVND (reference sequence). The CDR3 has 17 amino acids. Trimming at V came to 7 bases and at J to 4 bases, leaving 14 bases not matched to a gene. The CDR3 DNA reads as TGTGCCAGTATAGAAGACAGGGGCCCGGCTTCCACCGGGGAGCTGTTTTTT. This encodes CASIEDRGPASTGELFF.

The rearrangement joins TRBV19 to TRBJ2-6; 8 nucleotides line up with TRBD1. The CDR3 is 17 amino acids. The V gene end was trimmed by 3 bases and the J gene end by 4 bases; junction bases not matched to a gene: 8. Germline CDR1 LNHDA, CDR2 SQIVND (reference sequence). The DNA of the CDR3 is TGTGCCAGTAGTATGAACCAGGGGGCGTCGGGGGCCAACGTCCTGACTTTC. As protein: CASSMNQGASGANVLTF.

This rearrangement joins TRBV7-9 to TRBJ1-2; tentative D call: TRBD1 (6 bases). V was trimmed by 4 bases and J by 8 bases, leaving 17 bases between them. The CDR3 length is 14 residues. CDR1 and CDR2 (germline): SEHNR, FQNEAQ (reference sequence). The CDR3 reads CASSSSGGARGYTF. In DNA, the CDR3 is TGTGCCAGCAGCTCGTCGGGGGGGGCACGGGGCTACACCTTC.

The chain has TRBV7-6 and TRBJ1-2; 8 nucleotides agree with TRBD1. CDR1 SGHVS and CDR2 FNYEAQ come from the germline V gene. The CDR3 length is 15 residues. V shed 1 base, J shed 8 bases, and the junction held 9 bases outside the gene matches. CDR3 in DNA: TGTGCCAGCAGCTTAGACGCGACAGGGGTGGGAGGCTACACCTTC. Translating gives CASSLDATGVGGYTF. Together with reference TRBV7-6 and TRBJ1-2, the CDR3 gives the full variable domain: GAGVSQSPRYKVTKRGQDVALRCDPISGHVSLYWYRQALGQGPEFLTYFNYEAQQDKSGLPNDRFSAERPEGSISTLTIQRTEQRDSAMYRCASSLDATGVGGYTFGSGTRLTVV.

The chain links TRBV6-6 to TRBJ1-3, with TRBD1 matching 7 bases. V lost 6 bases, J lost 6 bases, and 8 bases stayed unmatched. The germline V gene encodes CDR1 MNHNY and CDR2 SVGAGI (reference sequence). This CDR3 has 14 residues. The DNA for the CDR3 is TGTGCCAGCAGCAGGGACAGCGATGAAAACACCATATATTTT. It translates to CASSRDSDENTIYF.

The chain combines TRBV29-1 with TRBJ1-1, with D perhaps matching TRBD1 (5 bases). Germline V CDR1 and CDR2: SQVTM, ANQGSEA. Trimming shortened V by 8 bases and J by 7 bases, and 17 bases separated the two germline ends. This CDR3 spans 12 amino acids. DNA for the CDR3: TGCAGCCACCAGCCGGTTAGGGGTGAAGCTTTCTTT. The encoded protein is CSHQPVRGEAFF.

This CDR3 is CASSSTIIYEQYF. CDR3 DNA sequence: TGTGCCAGCAGCTCCACTATCATCTACGAGCAGTACTTC. This rearrangement joins TRBV7-8 to TRBJ2-7; D ambiguous. Germline V gene sequence: CDR1 SGHVS, CDR2 FQNEAQ. CDR3 length: 13 amino acids. The V end was cut by 4 bases, the J end by 3 bases, with 10 bases between.

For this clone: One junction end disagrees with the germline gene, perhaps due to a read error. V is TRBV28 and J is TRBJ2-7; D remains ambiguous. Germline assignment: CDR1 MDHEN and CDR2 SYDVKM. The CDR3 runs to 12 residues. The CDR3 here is CASSFATLEVSF. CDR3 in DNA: TGTGCCAGCAGTTTCGCCACGCTAGAAGTTAGCTTC.

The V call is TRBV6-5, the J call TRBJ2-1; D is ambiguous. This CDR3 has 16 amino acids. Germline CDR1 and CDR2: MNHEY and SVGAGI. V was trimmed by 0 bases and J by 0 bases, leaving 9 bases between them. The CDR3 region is CASSYSASYSYNEQFF. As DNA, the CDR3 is TGTGCCAGCAGTTACTCGGCCAGTTACTCCTACAATGAGCAGTTCTTC.

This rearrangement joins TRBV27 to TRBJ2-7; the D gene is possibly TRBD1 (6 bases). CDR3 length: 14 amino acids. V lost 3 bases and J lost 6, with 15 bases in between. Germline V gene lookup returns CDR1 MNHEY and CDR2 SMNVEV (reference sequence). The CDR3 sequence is CASSFRATGTEQYF. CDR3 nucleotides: TGTGCCAGCAGTTTCAGGGCCACAGGGACCGAGCAGTACTTC.

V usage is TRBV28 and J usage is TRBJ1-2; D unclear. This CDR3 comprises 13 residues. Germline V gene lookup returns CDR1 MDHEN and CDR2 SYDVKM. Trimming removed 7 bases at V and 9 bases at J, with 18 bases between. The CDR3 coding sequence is TGTGCCAGCACCTCCATCGGGGTGACACGCTACACCTTC. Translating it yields CASTSIGVTRYTF.

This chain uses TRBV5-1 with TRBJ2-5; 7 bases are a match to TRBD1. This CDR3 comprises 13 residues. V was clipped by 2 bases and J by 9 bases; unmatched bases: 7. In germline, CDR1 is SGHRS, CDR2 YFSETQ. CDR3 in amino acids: CASSLRGRGAQYF. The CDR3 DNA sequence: TGCGCCAGCAGCTTAAGGGGGCGCGGTGCCCAGTACTTC.

CDR3 DNA sequence: TGTGCCAGCAAAAGGACTGGACTAGACACAGATACGCAGTATTTT. Translating gives CASKRTGLDTDTQYF. The chain links TRBV5-6 to TRBJ2-3, with TRBD2 identical over 7 bases. CDR3 length: 15 residues. V shed 6 bases and J 2 bases; nucleotides not matched to a gene: 9. Germline CDR1 reads SGHDT; CDR2 reads YYEEEE.

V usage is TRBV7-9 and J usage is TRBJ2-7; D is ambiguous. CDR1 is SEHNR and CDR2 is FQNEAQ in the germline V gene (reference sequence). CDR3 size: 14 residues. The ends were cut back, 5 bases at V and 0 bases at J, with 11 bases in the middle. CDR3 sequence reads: CASSPEGGSYEQYF. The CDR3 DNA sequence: TGTGCCAGCAGCCCTGAAGGCGGCTCCTACGAGCAGTACTTC.

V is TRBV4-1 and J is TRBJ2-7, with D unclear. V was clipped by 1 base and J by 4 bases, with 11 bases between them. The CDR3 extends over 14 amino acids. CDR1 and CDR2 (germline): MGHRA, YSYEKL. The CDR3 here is CASSQAPGLYEQYF. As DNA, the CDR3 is TGCGCCAGCAGCCAAGCCCCAGGTCTTTACGAGCAGTACTTC.

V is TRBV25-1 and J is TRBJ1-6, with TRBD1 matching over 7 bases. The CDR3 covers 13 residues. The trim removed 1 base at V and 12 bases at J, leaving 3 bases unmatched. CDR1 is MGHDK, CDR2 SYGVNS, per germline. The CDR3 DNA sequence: TGTGCCAGCAGTGAATCTAGGGGGCAACCCCTCCACTTT. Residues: CASSESRGQPLHF. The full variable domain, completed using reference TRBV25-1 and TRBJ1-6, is EADIYQTPRYLVIGTGKKITLECSQTMGHDKMYWYQQDPGMELHLIHYSYGVNSTEKGDLSSESTVSRIRTEHFPLTLESARPSHTSQYLCASSESRGQPLHFGNGTRLTVT.